The entry that follows covers one T cell receptor (beta chain) sequence. The antigen is not known. Sequencing used immunoSEQ multiplex PCR; TCRdb keeps in-frame clones, though not all of them. The data show about 2 million clones, with about 95% seen just once and 0.95% to 1.5% held by the top ten. CD45RO-negative, CCR7-positively selected cells formed the naive CD8 fraction, excluding terminally differentiated effector memory CD45RA+ cells. The data are from a study of shared clonotypes between healthy human individuals. General study findings and limits: Genetic and exposure-history diversity was limited by the small donor number. Rarefaction curves obtained for sorted subsets showed sequencing incomplete despite large depth.

The CDR3 consists of 15 residues. J gave up 3 bases and V 6 bases, and 8 bases lay outside the gene matches. Germline-derived CDR1 and CDR2 are MNHEY and SVGAGI. Sequenced: naive CD8+ T cells sorted from blood. This TCR came from a man between 18 and 29 years old in good health. The chain recombines TRBV6-5 with TRBJ1-5; 7 nucleotides line up with TRBD1. CDR3 residues: CASRQGQLTNQPQHF. The CDR3 DNA is TGTGCCAGCAGGCAGGGACAGCTGACCAATCAGCCCCAGCATTTT.